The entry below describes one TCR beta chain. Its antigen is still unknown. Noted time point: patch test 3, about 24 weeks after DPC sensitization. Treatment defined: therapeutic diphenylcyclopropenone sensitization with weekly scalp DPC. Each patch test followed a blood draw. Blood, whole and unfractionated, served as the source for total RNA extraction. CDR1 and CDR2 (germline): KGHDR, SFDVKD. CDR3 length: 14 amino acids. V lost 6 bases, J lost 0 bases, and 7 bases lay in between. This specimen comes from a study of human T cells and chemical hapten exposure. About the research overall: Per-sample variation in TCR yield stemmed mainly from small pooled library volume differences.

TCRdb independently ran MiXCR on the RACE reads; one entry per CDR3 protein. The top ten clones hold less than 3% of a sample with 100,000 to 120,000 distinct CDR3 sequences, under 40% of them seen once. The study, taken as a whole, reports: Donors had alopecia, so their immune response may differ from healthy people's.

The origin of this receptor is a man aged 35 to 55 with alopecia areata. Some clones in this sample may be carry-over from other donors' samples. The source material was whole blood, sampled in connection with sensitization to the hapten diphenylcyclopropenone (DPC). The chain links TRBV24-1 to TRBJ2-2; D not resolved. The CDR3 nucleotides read TGTGCCACCAGTCCCTTATCGAACACCGGGGAGCTGTTTTTT. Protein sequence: CATSPLSNTGELFF.